A single sample gave rise to the 31 T cell receptor beta chains below, sequenced in a study of response to subunit inactivated influenza vaccine. One entry per CDR3 protein results from TCRdb running MiXCR on the RT-PCR reads. The sample lists over 450,000 distinct CDR3 sequences, over 10% seen once, with about an eighth in the top ten. The input for sequencing was PBMCs from blood, taken around seven weeks after vaccination. These receptor sequences come from a man aged 50 or older who received an inactivated influenza vaccine.

In this sample, this clonotype turned up a few times. V usage is TRBV9 and J usage is TRBJ2-7, with TRBD2 identical over 8 bases. With V trimmed by 3 bases and J by 2 bases, 7 bases remained unmatched. This CDR3 is 15 amino acids long. In germline, CDR1 is SGDLS, CDR2 YYNGEE. DNA of the CDR3: TGTGCCAGCAGCGCCCAGGGACTAGGAACCTACGAGCAGTACTTC. Its translation is CASSAQGLGTYEQYF. The full variable domain, in which reference TRBV9 and TRBJ2-7 provide the parts outside the CDR3, is DSGVTQTPKHLITATGQRVTLRCSPRSGDLSVYWYQQSLDQGLQFLIQYYNGEERAKGNILERFSAQQFPDLHSELNLSSLELGDSALYFCASSAQGLGTYEQYFGPGTRLTVT.

This clonotype was found a few times. Here the CDR3 reads CASSLRSGRITEAFF. The CDR3 DNA is TGTGCCAGCAGTTTACGGTCAGGGAGGATAACTGAAGCTTTCTTT. The genes are TRBV12-3 or TRBV12-4 and TRBJ1-1, with a weak D call TRBD1 (5 bases). The CDR3 runs 15 residues. Trimming left V 2 bases short and J 5 bases short, with 15 bases between.

This clonotype turned up a few times. V is TRBV20-1 and J is TRBJ2-1; D gene ambiguous. The CDR3 is made up of 14 amino acids. Germline V gene lookup returns CDR1 DFQATT and CDR2 SNEGSKA (reference sequence). With 2 bases removed from V and 9 bases from J, the gap between germline ends came to 17 bases. The CDR3 here is CSARSPLFEFEQFF. DNA of the CDR3: TGCAGTGCTAGATCCCCCTTGTTCGAGTTTGAGCAGTTCTTC.

In this sample, this clonotype turned up many times. The chain employs TRBV7-2 and TRBJ1-2; weak D call: TRBD1 (5 bases). V lost 1 base and J lost 8, with 8 bases in between. The CDR3 is 12 residues long. Germline V gene lookup returns CDR1 SGHTA and CDR2 FQGNSA. CDR3 bases: TGTGCCAGCAGCTTAGACAGGCGAGGCTACACCTTC. Translated, it gives CASSLDRRGYTF.

This clonotype showed up many times. This chain links TRBV4-2 with TRBJ2-1, with a possible D match to TRBD2 (5 bases). This CDR3 contains 19 residues. Germline lookup yields CDR1 LGHNA and CDR2 YNFKEQ. V gave up 0 bases and J gave up 0 bases, with 18 bases separating them. CDR3 sequence reads: CASSQDDGTTGSSYNEQFF. The CDR3, as DNA: TGTGCCAGCAGCCAAGACGACGGAACGACGGGGAGCTCCTACAATGAGCAGTTCTTC.

The gene calls are TRBV4-3 and TRBJ2-1; TRBD2 matches at 7 bases. V shed 1 base, J shed 8 bases, and the junction held 14 bases outside the gene matches. Germline V gene sequence: CDR1 LGHNA, CDR2 YSLEER. The CDR3 extends over 17 amino acids. CDR3 region: CASSQVATGGAADEQFF. The CDR3 DNA reads as TGCGCCAGCAGCCAAGTCGCAACGGGGGGTGCAGCCGATGAGCAGTTCTTC.

The CDR3 loop reads CATSSGGTGANVLTF. For the CDR3, the DNA is TGTGCCACCAGTTCGGGGGGTACCGGGGCCAACGTCCTGACTTTC. The chain is built from TRBV24-1 and TRBJ2-6, with TRBD2 matching 7 bases. The germline V gene encodes CDR1 KGHDR and CDR2 SFDVKD. V shed 6 bases and J 4 bases; nucleotides not matched to a gene: 5. CDR3 length: 15 residues.

This clonotype was observed a handful of times. This chain links TRBV11-2 with TRBJ2-7; D gene uncertain. V dropped 1 base and J dropped 3 bases, with 10 bases sitting between them. The CDR3 is 14 residues long. Germline V CDR1 and CDR2: SGHAT, FQNNGV. The CDR3 nucleotides are TGTGCCAGCAGCTTAGGTCAACGGAACTACGAGCAGTACTTC. It translates to CASSLGQRNYEQYF.

Ten or more counts support this clonotype. The chain carries TRBV28 and TRBJ2-1; TRBD1 aligns across 8 bases. V was pared by 4 bases and J by 2 bases, with 4 bases of the junction left unmatched. This CDR3 has 15 residues. The germline CDR1 and CDR2 sequences are MDHEN and SYDVKM. The CDR3 DNA sequence: TGTGCCAGCAGTTCGACAGGGGCGGCCTACAATGAGCAGTTCTTC. Amino acids: CASSSTGAAYNEQFF.

This clonotype occurred a few times. The gene calls are TRBV11-1 and TRBJ2-6; D remains ambiguous. Trimming removed 3 bases at V and 0 bases at J, with 18 bases between. The CDR3 totals 19 residues. Per the germline V gene, CDR1 is SGHAT and CDR2 is FQDESV (reference sequence). The CDR3 spells CASSLNRRASSSGANVLTF. The CDR3 DNA sequence: TGTGCCAGCAGCTTGAACCGACGGGCCTCTAGCTCTGGGGCCAACGTCCTGACTTTC.

This clonotype has just a few counts. This sequence joins TRBV6-1 and TRBJ2-3; D gene unclear. The CDR3 is made up of 16 amino acids. Germline V gene lookup returns CDR1 MNHNS and CDR2 SASEGT. Trimming took off 6 bases at V and 1 base at J, with 17 bases between the two ends. DNA of the CDR3: TGTGCCAGCAGCCTGGGCGCTCACGCAGGCACAGATACGCAGTATTTT. Protein: CASSLGAHAGTDTQYF.

The chain joins TRBV28 to TRBJ2-5; either TRBD1 or TRBD2 may supply D (5 bases each). V lost 3 bases and J 6 bases, leaving 14 bases between the germline ends. Germline CDR1 reads MDHEN; CDR2 reads SYDVKM. CDR3 length: 14 residues. The CDR3 region is CASSFGGVEKTQYF. The CDR3 DNA reads TGTGCCAGCAGTTTTGGGGGAGTGGAAAAGACCCAGTACTTC.

In regard to this clonotype: The junction and the germline gene differ at one end; a read error may be behind it. The CDR3 nucleotides are TGTGCCAGCTCACCGCTGGACAGGGATTGGTCTGAAGCCTTCTTT. Encoded protein: CASSPLDRDWSEAFF. The chain joins TRBV18 to TRBJ1-1, with 8 bases that match TRBD1. The CDR3 is 15 amino acids. In germline, CDR1 is KGHSH, CDR2 LQKENI.

This chain links TRBV6-1 with TRBJ1-6; D is ambiguous. Germline CDR1 and CDR2: MNHNS and SASEGT. The CDR3 totals 14 residues. V was trimmed by 6 bases and J by 6 bases, leaving 12 bases between them. The DNA for the CDR3 is TGTGCCAGCAGGACCGTGGGCAGTAATTCACCCCTCCACTTT. Amino acids: CASRTVGSNSPLHF.

This clonotype was seen once. The chain uses TRBV15 and TRBJ2-3; TRBD2 matches at 9 bases. This CDR3 is built from 16 residues. Germline loops: CDR1 LNHNV, CDR2 YYDKDF (reference sequence). Unmatched junction bases numbered 10, after V lost 5 bases and J lost 4 bases. CDR3 nucleotides: TGTGCCACCAGCCCCCGTCTAGCGGGAATCGCAGATACGCAGTATTTT. Translating it yields CATSPRLAGIADTQYF.

V is TRBV12-3 or TRBV12-4 and J is TRBJ1-2; 11 bases fit TRBD1. With V trimmed by 6 bases and J by 6 bases, 9 bases remained unmatched. The CDR3 spans 15 residues. The CDR3 bases are TGTGCCAGCAGATCCACCGGGACAGGGGGGGATGGCTACACCTTC. The encoded protein is CASRSTGTGGDGYTF.

This chain links TRBV5-1 with TRBJ1-2; TRBD1 aligns across 9 bases. Germline loops: CDR1 SGHRS, CDR2 YFSETQ. V dropped 3 bases and J dropped 9; count of bases not matched to a gene: 9. The CDR3 runs to 14 residues. Here the CDR3 reads CASSWGTGSGSYTF. CDR3 nucleotides: TGCGCCAGCAGCTGGGGGACAGGGTCGGGGAGCTACACCTTC.

This clonotype was seen a few times. The chain combines TRBV10-3 with TRBJ2-3; D is undetermined. The V end lost 0 bases, the J end lost 5 bases, and 6 bases lay between the germline ends. This CDR3 has 13 amino acids. CDR1 and CDR2 from the germline V gene are ENHRY and SYGVKD. CDR3 protein: CAISESELDTQYF. DNA for the CDR3: TGTGCCATCAGTGAGTCTGAATTAGATACGCAGTATTTT.

A few counts support this clonotype. The rearrangement uses TRBV20-1 and TRBJ2-7; D ambiguous. The V gene lost 0 bases and the J gene lost 2 bases, with 14 bases spanning the gap. CDR3 size: 15 residues. Germline V gene lookup returns CDR1 DFQATT and CDR2 SNEGSKA (reference sequence). The CDR3 protein is CSARDLVRNTYEQYF. The CDR3 region has the DNA TGCAGTGCTAGAGATCTGGTCAGGAATACCTACGAGCAGTACTTC.

This clonotype occurred many times. The V and J genes are TRBV4-1 and TRBJ2-1, with D possibly being TRBD1 (5 bases). Trimming took 1 base from V and 7 from J, leaving 8 bases between them. Germline V gene sequence: CDR1 MGHRA, CDR2 YSYEKL. This CDR3 contains 13 residues. CDR3 sequence: CASSQVGANEQFF. CDR3 nucleotides: TGCGCCAGCAGCCAAGTTGGGGCAAATGAGCAGTTCTTC.

To note about this clonotype: With a much larger clone just one base away, this may be a read error. The V gene is TRBV4-2, the J gene TRBJ2-2; D possibly matches TRBD1 or TRBD2 (6 bases each). The CDR3 spans 15 residues. Germline loops: CDR1 LGHNA, CDR2 YNFKEQ. CDR3 amino acids: CASSRGATFTEELFF. The CDR3 DNA sequence: TGTGCCAGCAGCAGGGGGGCTACCTTCACCGAGGAGCTGTTTTTT.

This chain joins TRBV28 and TRBJ2-7, with TRBD2 matching 9 bases. Germline V CDR1 and CDR2: MDHEN, SYDVKM. The CDR3 spans 14 residues. V trimming: 1 base; J trimming: 6 bases; junction bases outside the gene matches: 4. CDR3 residues: CASSLYQLAGEQYF. The CDR3 region has the DNA TGTGCCAGCAGTTTATACCAACTAGCGGGCGAGCAGTACTTC.

The J gene is TRBJ2-3, the V gene TRBV2; D perhaps matches TRBD1 (6 bases). The germline gives CDR1 SNHLY, CDR2 FYNNEI. V was shortened by 6 bases and J by 4 bases, with 8 bases between the two germline ends. This CDR3 comprises 12 residues. DNA for the CDR3: TGTGCCAGCAGGGACAGCGCAGATACGCAGTATTTT. Translation gives CASRDSADTQYF.

This clonotype was seen more than once but under ten times. The rearrangement joins TRBV4-1 to TRBJ2-7; D remains unclear. The CDR3 loop spans 15 amino acids. Germline lookup yields CDR1 MGHRA and CDR2 YSYEKL. V lost 0 bases to trimming and J lost 4 bases, with 13 bases between them. CDR3 coding DNA: TGCGCCAGCAGCCAAGATGGGTTCCGTTTGTACGAGCAGTACTTC. Translating it yields CASSQDGFRLYEQYF.

This clonotype has at least ten counts. The J gene is TRBJ2-1, the V gene TRBV29-1; D may match TRBD1 or TRBD2 (6 bases each). Deletions cut 4 bases from V and 0 bases from J, with 10 bases between. From germline, CDR1 is SQVTM and CDR2 ANQGSEA. The CDR3 extends over 14 amino acids. Here the CDR3 reads CSVAGGRSYNEQFF. In DNA, the CDR3 is TGCAGCGTTGCCGGGGGCCGCTCCTACAATGAGCAGTTCTTC.

The sample holds a few counts of this clonotype. The rearrangement joins TRBV11-2 to TRBJ2-7; D not resolved. The germline CDR1 and CDR2 sequences are SGHAT and FQNNGV. The CDR3 contains 14 residues. Trimming took 0 bases from V and 1 from J, leaving 7 bases between them. The CDR3: CASSLDLLSYEQYF. In nucleotides, the CDR3 is TGTGCCAGCAGCTTAGACCTATTGTCCTACGAGCAGTACTTC.

The rearrangement joins TRBV12-3 or TRBV12-4 to TRBJ1-3; D not certain. This CDR3 is 14 amino acids long. The V end lost 1 base, the J end lost 2 bases, and 6 bases lay between the germline ends. CDR3 coding DNA: TGTGCCAGCAGTTTAGAAGTTGCTGGAAACACCATATATTTT. Protein sequence: CASSLEVAGNTIYF.

The chain employs TRBV12-3 or TRBV12-4 and TRBJ2-1; D is ambiguous. V lost 7 bases, J lost 0 bases, and 16 bases lay in between. The CDR3 totals 16 residues. DNA of the CDR3: TGTGCCAGCACCCCGATTCTCGGCCGCTCCTACAATGAGCAGTTCTTC. Translated, it gives CASTPILGRSYNEQFF.

This clonotype was observed a few times. V is TRBV20-1 and J is TRBJ2-1; D remains unclear. The CDR3 has 16 residues. V gave up 0 bases and J gave up 5 bases, with 17 bases separating them. Looked up from germline, CDR1 is DFQATT and CDR2 is SNEGSKA (reference sequence). The CDR3 protein is CSARDLSTRVNNEQFF. CDR3 nucleotides: TGCAGTGCTAGAGATTTGTCTACACGAGTAAACAATGAGCAGTTCTTC.

This clonotype was found a few times. The genes are TRBV20-1 and TRBJ2-5; 9 bases agree with TRBD2. Germline CDR1 DFQATT, CDR2 SNEGSKA (reference sequence). The J segment lost 5 bases and the V segment lost 3 bases, leaving 10 bases of the junction unmatched. CDR3 size: 15 residues. The DNA for the CDR3 is TGCAGTGCTAGGATCCCTAGCGGGGCCTGGGAGACCCAGTACTTC. Amino acid sequence: CSARIPSGAWETQYF.

This clonotype was counted a few times. The V and J genes are TRBV29-1 and TRBJ2-7; D gene uncertain. This CDR3 comprises 14 residues. The germline gives CDR1 SQVTM, CDR2 ANQGSEA. V was cut by 2 bases and J by 7 bases, with 18 bases left in between. Here the CDR3 reads CSVEYPGSFFEQYF. CDR3 DNA: TGCAGCGTTGAATACCCAGGCAGTTTCTTTGAGCAGTACTTC.